These T cell receptor beta chains were read from a single sample in a study of regulatory T cells in long-lasting Graves disease. TCRdb processed the multiplex PCR reads anew with MiXCR; each CDR3 protein has one entry. The sample lists about 330,000 distinct CDR3 sequences, around 15% occurring once. These data also formed part of another study, on T cells in Graves' hyperthyroidism and ophthalmopathy.

This sample comprised peripheral blood mononuclear cells (PBMCs), obtained at new diagnosis, from a patient treated with antithyroid drugs. These receptors all stem from a young woman with Graves disease. CDR3s include the opening cysteine and the closing phenylalanine or tryptophan. A D gene is named only where the DNA matches it firmly. Not all rows give a size; the values are once, few, many and, for expanded clones, a class.

v_gene: TRBV30; abundance: -; j_gene: TRBJ2-4; d_gene: TRBD1; CDR3nt: TGTGCCTGGAGTAAGGACAGGGGTACCAAAAACATTCAGTACTTC; CDR3aa: CAWSKDRGTKNIQYF
v_gene: TRBV5-1; abundance: few; j_gene: TRBJ2-3; d_gene: -; CDR3nt: TGCGCCAGCAGCAGACTCACAGATACGCAGTATTTT; CDR3aa: CASSRLTDTQYF
v_gene: TRBV9; abundance: many; j_gene: TRBJ2-3; d_gene: TRBD2; CDR3nt: TGTGCCAGCAGCGTCCCTGTAGCGGGGGGGAACACAGATACGCAGTATTTT; CDR3aa: CASSVPVAGGNTDTQYF
v_gene: TRBV10-3; abundance: many; j_gene: TRBJ2-2; d_gene: -; CDR3nt: TGTGCCATCAGAGGCCTCACCGGGGAGCTGTTTTTT; CDR3aa: CAIRGLTGELFF
v_gene: TRBV2; abundance: many; j_gene: TRBJ2-7; d_gene: -; CDR3nt: TGTGCCAGCAGTACATACTCCTACGAGCAGTACTTC; CDR3aa: CASSTYSYEQYF
v_gene: TRBV2; abundance: many; j_gene: TRBJ2-2; d_gene: TRBD2; CDR3nt: TGTGCCAGCAGTGGACTAGCGGTTAACACCGGGGAGCTGTTTTTT; CDR3aa: CASSGLAVNTGELFF
v_gene: TRBV5-1; abundance: -; j_gene: TRBJ2-7; d_gene: TRBD2; CDR3nt: TGCGCCAGCAGCTTGTCTAGCGGGAGGCAAGGGGGCCGCGAGCAGTACTTC; CDR3aa: CASSLSSGRQGGREQYF
v_gene: TRBV29-1; abundance: -; j_gene: TRBJ2-3; d_gene: TRBD2; CDR3nt: TGCAGCGCTCGGCCTAGCGGCGCAGATACGCAGTATTTT; CDR3aa: CSARPSGADTQYF
v_gene: TRBV3-1; abundance: many; j_gene: TRBJ1-2; d_gene: -; CDR3nt: TGTGCCAGCAGCCAAGGACTGGGGGCGCGGGGCTACACCTTC; CDR3aa: CASSQGLGARGYTF
v_gene: TRBV30; abundance: many; j_gene: TRBJ2-7; d_gene: -; CDR3nt: TGTGCCTGGAGCGAGGGTGGCGAGCAGTACTTC; CDR3aa: CAWSEGGEQYF
v_gene: TRBV30; abundance: -; j_gene: TRBJ2-1; d_gene: TRBD2; CDR3nt: TGTGCCTGGAGTCTTCTAGCGGGATTAGGCCGGGGTGAGCAGTTCTTC; CDR3aa: CAWSLLAGLGRGEQFF
v_gene: TRBV2; abundance: -; j_gene: TRBJ2-3; d_gene: TRBD2; CDR3nt: TGTGCCAGCAGTGGCGGAACGACTAGCGGGAGTACAGATACGCAGTATTTT; CDR3aa: CASSGGTTSGSTDTQYF
v_gene: TRBV10-3; abundance: few; j_gene: TRBJ2-5; d_gene: -; CDR3nt: TGTGCCAGCAGTGAAGTGTTCGGGCTAGGAGAGACCCAGTACTTC; CDR3aa: CASSEVFGLGETQYF
v_gene: TRBV3-1; abundance: many; j_gene: TRBJ2-7; d_gene: TRBD2; CDR3nt: TGTGCCAGCAGCCAAAGCGGGGGGGCCAAGCAGTACTTC; CDR3aa: CASSQSGGAKQYF
v_gene: TRBV4-2; abundance: few; j_gene: TRBJ1-2; d_gene: TRBD1; CDR3nt: TGTGCCAGCAGCCAAGAGCAGGGGGCTAACTATGGCTACACCTTC; CDR3aa: CASSQEQGANYGYTF
v_gene: TRBV25-1; abundance: -; j_gene: TRBJ2-2; d_gene: TRBD2; CDR3nt: TGTGCCAGCAGTGGCCTAACGGGGACTAACGGGAGTGGGACCGGGGAGCTGTTTTTT; CDR3aa: CASSGLTGTNGSGTGELFF
v_gene: TRBV6-5; abundance: many; j_gene: TRBJ2-7; d_gene: -; CDR3nt: TGTGCCAGCAGTTTGGACAACCCTCTATTCTACGAGCAGTACTTC; CDR3aa: CASSLDNPLFYEQYF
v_gene: TRBV24-1; abundance: few; j_gene: TRBJ1-4; d_gene: -; CDR3nt: TGTGCCACCAGTGCCCAGGGGGAAAAACTGTTTTTT; CDR3aa: CATSAQGEKLFF
v_gene: TRBV10-3; abundance: -; j_gene: TRBJ1-1; d_gene: TRBD1; CDR3nt: TGTGCCATCAGTCGTTCGGGACAGGGCGCGACTGAAGCTTTCTTT; CDR3aa: CAISRSGQGATEAFF
v_gene: TRBV28; abundance: many; j_gene: TRBJ2-7; d_gene: TRBD2; CDR3nt: TGTGCCAGCAGTGCCGGACTAGCGGGTCCCTACGAGCAGTACTTC; CDR3aa: CASSAGLAGPYEQYF
v_gene: TRBV3-1; abundance: many; j_gene: TRBJ2-5; d_gene: -; CDR3nt: TGTGCCAGCAGCCAAGGGGTGATGGAAGAGACCCAGTACTTC; CDR3aa: CASSQGVMEETQYF
v_gene: TRBV7-6; abundance: -; j_gene: TRBJ2-5; d_gene: TRBD2; CDR3nt: TGTGCCAGCAGCTTAGGGGGCGGGGCTAGCGGACTGAGAGAGACCCGGTACTTC; CDR3aa: CASSLGGGASGLRETRYF
v_gene: TRBV12-3/TRBV12-4; abundance: many; j_gene: TRBJ1-1; d_gene: -; CDR3nt: TGTGCCAGCAGCCCCTTGAACGGAGCAGAAGCTTTCTTT; CDR3aa: CASSPLNGAEAFF
v_gene: TRBV3-1; abundance: many; j_gene: TRBJ2-3; d_gene: -; CDR3nt: TGTGCCAGTCGGGGCCCGTTCACAGATACGCAGTATTTT; CDR3aa: CASRGPFTDTQYF
v_gene: TRBV7-2; abundance: -; j_gene: TRBJ1-3; d_gene: -; CDR3nt: TGTGCCAGCAGCTTTAGACTGCCCTCTGGAAACACCATATATTTT; CDR3aa: CASSFRLPSGNTIYF
v_gene: TRBV24-1; abundance: few; j_gene: TRBJ2-1; d_gene: TRBD2; CDR3nt: TGTGCCACCAGTGATTGGACTAGGGACAATGAGCAGTTCTTC; CDR3aa: CATSDWTRDNEQFF
v_gene: TRBV19; abundance: -; j_gene: TRBJ1-2; d_gene: -; CDR3nt: TGTGCCAGTAGTATCTCGGGATACGGCTACACCTTC; CDR3aa: CASSISGYGYTF
v_gene: TRBV12-3/TRBV12-4; abundance: many; j_gene: TRBJ2-3; d_gene: -; CDR3nt: TGTGCCAGCAGCAGGGTTACAGATACGCAGTATTTT; CDR3aa: CASSRVTDTQYF
v_gene: TRBV11-2; abundance: many; j_gene: TRBJ2-7; d_gene: -; CDR3nt: TGTGCCAGCAGCACCTCCGCCGGGACAATCGAGCAGTACTTC; CDR3aa: CASSTSAGTIEQYF
v_gene: TRBV11-2; abundance: many; j_gene: TRBJ2-7; d_gene: TRBD1; CDR3nt: TGTGCCAGCAGCCTTTACCGGCAGGGGGCTTACGAGCAGTACTTC; CDR3aa: CASSLYRQGAYEQYF
v_gene: TRBV6-1; abundance: -; j_gene: TRBJ1-1; d_gene: -; CDR3nt: TGTGCCAGCAGCCACTGGGGACTCCTGAACACTGAAGCTTTCTTT; CDR3aa: CASSHWGLLNTEAFF
v_gene: TRBV19; abundance: -; j_gene: TRBJ1-5; d_gene: -; CDR3nt: TGTGCCAGTAGAAAGGAGAGGGACCAGCCCCAGCATTTT; CDR3aa: CASRKERDQPQHF
v_gene: TRBV20-1; abundance: few; j_gene: TRBJ1-1; d_gene: -; CDR3nt: TGCAGTGCAGAACACTGGGGCACTGAAGCTTTCTTT; CDR3aa: CSAEHWGTEAFF
v_gene: TRBV20-1; abundance: many; j_gene: TRBJ2-1; d_gene: TRBD2; CDR3nt: TGCAGTGCTAGAGAAGGCGGGGGGGCTGAGTTAGAGTTCTTC; CDR3aa: CSAREGGGAELEFF
v_gene: TRBV20-1; abundance: few; j_gene: TRBJ1-2; d_gene: -; CDR3nt: TGCAGTGCCCAAGAAAGAGAGTTTGGCTACACCTTC; CDR3aa: CSAQEREFGYTF
v_gene: TRBV6-2/TRBV6-3; abundance: few; j_gene: TRBJ2-1; d_gene: TRBD1; CDR3nt: TGTGCCAGCAGCTGGGGACAGCAAAACAATGAGCAGTTCTTC; CDR3aa: CASSWGQQNNEQFF
v_gene: TRBV5-4; abundance: -; j_gene: TRBJ2-2; d_gene: -; CDR3nt: TGTGCCAGCAGCTTTTTTACGGGAGTGCCCGGGGAGCTGTTTTTT; CDR3aa: CASSFFTGVPGELFF
v_gene: TRBV30; abundance: many; j_gene: TRBJ1-1; d_gene: -; CDR3nt: TGTGCCTGGAGTACCCCGACAGGAGCCTTTTCTGAAGCTTTCTTT; CDR3aa: CAWSTPTGAFSEAFF
v_gene: TRBV18; abundance: many; j_gene: TRBJ1-1; d_gene: -; CDR3nt: TGTGCCAGCTCCGGACCTTCCGGTGAAGCTTTCTTT; CDR3aa: CASSGPSGEAFF
v_gene: TRBV12-3/TRBV12-4; abundance: -; j_gene: TRBJ2-3; d_gene: TRBD2; CDR3nt: TGTGCCAGCAACCCCGGTGGAACTAGCGGGGGCACAGATACGCAGTATTTT; CDR3aa: CASNPGGTSGGTDTQYF
v_gene: TRBV11-3; abundance: many; j_gene: TRBJ2-1; d_gene: TRBD1; CDR3nt: TGTGCCAGCAGCTTAACAGGGGACAGCTCCTACAATGAGCAGTTCTTC; CDR3aa: CASSLTGDSSYNEQFF
v_gene: TRBV19; abundance: few; j_gene: TRBJ1-2; d_gene: -; CDR3nt: TGTGCCAGTAGTCCGACAGAGAGGAATGGCTACACCTTC; CDR3aa: CASSPTERNGYTF
v_gene: TRBV6-1; abundance: many; j_gene: TRBJ1-5; d_gene: -; CDR3nt: TGTGCCAGCAGCTACGGGGGGGCTCATCAGCCCCAGCATTTT; CDR3aa: CASSYGGAHQPQHF
v_gene: TRBV20-1; abundance: many; j_gene: TRBJ2-7; d_gene: -; CDR3nt: TGCAGTGCTAGAGAAGGGACCCCTTGGGGTGAGCAGTACTTC; CDR3aa: CSAREGTPWGEQYF
v_gene: TRBV27; abundance: many; j_gene: TRBJ2-3; d_gene: TRBD2; CDR3nt: TGTGCCAGCAGCCCACTGGGGGAAGCTAGCGGGGGGTCCAGCACAGATACGCAGTATTTT; CDR3aa: CASSPLGEASGGSSTDTQYF
v_gene: TRBV6-1; abundance: few; j_gene: TRBJ2-1; d_gene: -; CDR3nt: TGTGCCAGCAGAGGAGTTGGCGGGGCCAATGAGCAGTTCTTC; CDR3aa: CASRGVGGANEQFF
v_gene: TRBV9; abundance: few; j_gene: TRBJ1-1; d_gene: -; CDR3nt: TGTGCCAGCAGCGTAGATACCAATCGGGTAGCTTTCTTT; CDR3aa: CASSVDTNRVAFF
v_gene: TRBV5-1; abundance: few; j_gene: TRBJ1-1; d_gene: -; CDR3nt: TGCGCCAGCAGATCACAGGGAATCACTGAAGCTTTCTTT; CDR3aa: CASRSQGITEAFF
v_gene: TRBV30; abundance: -; j_gene: TRBJ2-2; d_gene: -; CDR3nt: TGTGCCTGGGCAGGGGCTGGGGAGATGTTTTTT; CDR3aa: CAWAGAGEMFF
v_gene: TRBV12-3/TRBV12-4; abundance: many; j_gene: TRBJ2-1; d_gene: -; CDR3nt: TGTGCCAGCAGTTTAGCGGGCGGGGGCGGGGAGTTCTTC; CDR3aa: CASSLAGGGGEFF